This T cell receptor (beta chain) appears in the sequencing data of a study of cytomegalovirus exposure and HLA in healthy donors. V lost 4 bases and J 1 base, leaving 18 bases between the germline ends. The V gene's germline CDR1 is SGDLS and CDR2 YYNGEE. This CDR3 has 17 residues. It was with 60 Vbeta and 13 Jbeta primers that the PCR ran. TCRdb keeps only in-frame clones here, not all; method: immunoSEQ multiplex PCR. Seen here are 70,000 to 85,000 clones, 74% observed once, and the top ten hold about 9.1%. The rearrangement links TRBV9 to TRBJ2-4, with D perhaps TRBD2 (5 bases). Sequenced sample: PBMCs. The clonotype comes from a man in his forties in good health and CMV-seropositive. The CDR3: CASSPSLGDRAKNIQYF. Written as DNA, the CDR3 is TGTGCCAGCAGCCCTAGTCTCGGGGATCGGGCCAAAAACATTCAGTACTTC.